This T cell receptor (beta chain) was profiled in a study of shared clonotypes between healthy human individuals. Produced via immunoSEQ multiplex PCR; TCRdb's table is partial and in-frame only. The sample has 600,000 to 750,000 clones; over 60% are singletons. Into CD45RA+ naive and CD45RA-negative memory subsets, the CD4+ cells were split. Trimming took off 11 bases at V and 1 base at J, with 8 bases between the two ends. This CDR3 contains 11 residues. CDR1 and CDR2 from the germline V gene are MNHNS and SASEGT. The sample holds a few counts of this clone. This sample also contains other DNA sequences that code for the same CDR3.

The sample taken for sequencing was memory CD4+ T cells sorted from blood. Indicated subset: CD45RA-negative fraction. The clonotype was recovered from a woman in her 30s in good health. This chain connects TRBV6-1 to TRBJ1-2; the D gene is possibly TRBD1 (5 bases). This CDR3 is CAAGGNYGYTF. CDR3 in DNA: TGTGCCGCCGGGGGTAACTATGGCTACACCTTC.